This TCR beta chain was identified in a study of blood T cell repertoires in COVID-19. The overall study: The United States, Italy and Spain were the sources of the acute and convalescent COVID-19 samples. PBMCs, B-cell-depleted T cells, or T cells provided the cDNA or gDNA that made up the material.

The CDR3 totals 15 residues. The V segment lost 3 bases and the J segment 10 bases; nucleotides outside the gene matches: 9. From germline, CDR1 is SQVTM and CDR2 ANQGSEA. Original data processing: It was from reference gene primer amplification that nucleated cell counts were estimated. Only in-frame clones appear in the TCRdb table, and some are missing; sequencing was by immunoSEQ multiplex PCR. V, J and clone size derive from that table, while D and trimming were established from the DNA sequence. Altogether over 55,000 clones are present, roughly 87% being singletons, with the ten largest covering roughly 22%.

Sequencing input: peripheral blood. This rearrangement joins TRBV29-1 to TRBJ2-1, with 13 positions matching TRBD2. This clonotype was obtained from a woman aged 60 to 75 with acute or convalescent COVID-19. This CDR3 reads CSVEPTSGGAREQFF. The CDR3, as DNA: TGCAGCGTTGAGCCAACTAGCGGGGGGGCCCGGGAGCAGTTCTTC.